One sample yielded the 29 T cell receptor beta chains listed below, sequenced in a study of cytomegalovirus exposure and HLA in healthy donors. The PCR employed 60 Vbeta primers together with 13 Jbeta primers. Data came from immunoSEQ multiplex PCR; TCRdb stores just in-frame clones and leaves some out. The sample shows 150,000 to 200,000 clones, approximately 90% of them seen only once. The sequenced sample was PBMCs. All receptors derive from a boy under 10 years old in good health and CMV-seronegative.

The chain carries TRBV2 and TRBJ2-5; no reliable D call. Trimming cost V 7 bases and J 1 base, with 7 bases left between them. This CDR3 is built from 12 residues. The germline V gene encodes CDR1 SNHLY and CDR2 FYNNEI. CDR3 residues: CASTGSQETQYF. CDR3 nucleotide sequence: TGTGCCAGCACGGGTTCCCAAGAGACCCAGTACTTC. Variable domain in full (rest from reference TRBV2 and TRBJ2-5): EPEVTQTPSHQVTQMGQEVILRCVPISNHLYFYWYRQILGQKVEFLVSFYNNEISEKSEIFDDQFSVERPDGSNFTLKIRSTKLEDSAMYFCASTGSQETQYFGPGTRLLVL.

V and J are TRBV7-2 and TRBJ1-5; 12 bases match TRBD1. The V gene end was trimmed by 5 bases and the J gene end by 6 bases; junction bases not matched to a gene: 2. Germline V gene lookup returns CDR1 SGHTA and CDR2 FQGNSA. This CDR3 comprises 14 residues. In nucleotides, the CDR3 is TGTGCCAGCAGCCAGGGACAGGGGGCTCAGCCCCAGCATTTT. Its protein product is CASSQGQGAQPQHF.

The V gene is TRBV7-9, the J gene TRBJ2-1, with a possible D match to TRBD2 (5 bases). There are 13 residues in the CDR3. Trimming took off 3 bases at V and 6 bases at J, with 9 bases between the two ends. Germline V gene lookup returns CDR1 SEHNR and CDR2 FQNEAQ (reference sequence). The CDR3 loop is CASSLAGRNEQFF. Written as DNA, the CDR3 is TGTGCCAGCAGCTTGGCGGGTCGCAATGAGCAGTTCTTC.

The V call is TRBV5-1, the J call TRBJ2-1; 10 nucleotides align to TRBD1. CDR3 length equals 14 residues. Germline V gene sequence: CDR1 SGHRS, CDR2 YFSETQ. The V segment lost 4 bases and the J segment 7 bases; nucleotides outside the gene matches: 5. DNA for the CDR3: TGCGCCAGCAGCCCGGGACAGGGGAGGAATGAGCAGTTCTTC. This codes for CASSPGQGRNEQFF.

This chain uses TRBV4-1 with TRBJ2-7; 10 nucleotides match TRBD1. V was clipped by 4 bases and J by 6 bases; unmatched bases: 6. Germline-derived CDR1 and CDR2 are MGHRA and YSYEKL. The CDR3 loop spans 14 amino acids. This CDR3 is CASSPGTGDPEQYF. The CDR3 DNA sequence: TGCGCCAGCAGCCCCGGGACAGGGGATCCCGAGCAGTACTTC.

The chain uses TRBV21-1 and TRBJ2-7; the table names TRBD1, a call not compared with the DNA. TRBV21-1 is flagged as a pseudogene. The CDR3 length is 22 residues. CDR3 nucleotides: TGTGCCAGCAGCAAATCGATTGCGGCGGACAGGGGGCTCGTAAACAGGACCTACGAGCAGTACTTC. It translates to CASSKSIAADRGLVNRTYEQYF.

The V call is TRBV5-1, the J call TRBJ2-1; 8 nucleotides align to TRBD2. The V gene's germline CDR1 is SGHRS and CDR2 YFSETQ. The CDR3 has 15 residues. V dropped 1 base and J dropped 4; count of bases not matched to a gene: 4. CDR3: CASSLLTSGYNEQFF. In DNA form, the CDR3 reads TGCGCCAGCAGCTTGTTAACTAGCGGTTACAATGAGCAGTTCTTC.

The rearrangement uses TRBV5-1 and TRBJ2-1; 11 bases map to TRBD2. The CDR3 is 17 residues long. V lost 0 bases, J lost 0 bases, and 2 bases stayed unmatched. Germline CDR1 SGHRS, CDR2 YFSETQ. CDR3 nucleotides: TGCGCCAGCAGCTTGGGACTAGCGGGATTCTCCTACAATGAGCAGTTCTTC. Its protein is CASSLGLAGFSYNEQFF. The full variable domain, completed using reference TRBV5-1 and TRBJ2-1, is KAGVTQTPRYLIKTRGQQVTLSCSPISGHRSVSWYQQTPGQGLQFLFEYFSETQRNKGNFPGRFSGRQFSNSRSEMNVSTLELGDSALYLCASSLGLAGFSYNEQFFGPGTRLTVL.

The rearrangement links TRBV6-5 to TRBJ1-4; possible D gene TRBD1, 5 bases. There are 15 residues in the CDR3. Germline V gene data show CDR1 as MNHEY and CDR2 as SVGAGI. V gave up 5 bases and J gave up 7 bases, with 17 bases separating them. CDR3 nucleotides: TGTGCCAGCAGTCGCGGGACGGCGGCAAGTGAAAAACTGTTTTTT. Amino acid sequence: CASSRGTAASEKLFF.

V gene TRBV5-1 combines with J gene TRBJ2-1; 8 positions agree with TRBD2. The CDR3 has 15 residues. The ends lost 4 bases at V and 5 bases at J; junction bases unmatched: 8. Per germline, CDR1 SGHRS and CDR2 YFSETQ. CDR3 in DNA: TGCGCCAGCAGCGTATTTAGCGGGACCGACAATGAGCAGTTCTTC. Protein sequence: CASSVFSGTDNEQFF.

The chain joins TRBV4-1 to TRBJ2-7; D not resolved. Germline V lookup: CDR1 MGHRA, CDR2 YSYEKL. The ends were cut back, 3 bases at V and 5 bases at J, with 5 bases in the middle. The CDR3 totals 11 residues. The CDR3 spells CASSQEHEQYF. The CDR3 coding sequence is TGCGCCAGCAGCCAGGAGCACGAGCAGTACTTC.

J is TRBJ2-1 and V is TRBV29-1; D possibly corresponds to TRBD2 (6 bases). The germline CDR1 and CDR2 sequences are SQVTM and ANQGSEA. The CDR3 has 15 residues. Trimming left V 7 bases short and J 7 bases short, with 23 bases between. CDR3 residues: CSAGTPRRTTNEQFF. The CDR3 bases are TGCAGCGCTGGGACGCCCCGACGGACTACTAATGAGCAGTTCTTC.

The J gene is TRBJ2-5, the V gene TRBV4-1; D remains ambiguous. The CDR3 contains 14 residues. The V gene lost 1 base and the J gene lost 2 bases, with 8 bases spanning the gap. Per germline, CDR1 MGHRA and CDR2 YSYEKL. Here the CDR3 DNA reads TGCGCCAGCAGCCAAGTCAGTTTGCAAGAGACCCAGTACTTC. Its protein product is CASSQVSLQETQYF.

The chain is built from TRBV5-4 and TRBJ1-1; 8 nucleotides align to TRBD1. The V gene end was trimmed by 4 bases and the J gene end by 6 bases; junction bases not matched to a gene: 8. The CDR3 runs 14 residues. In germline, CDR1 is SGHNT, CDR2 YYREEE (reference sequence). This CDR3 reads CASSMDRAAAEAFF. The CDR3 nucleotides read TGTGCCAGCAGCATGGACAGGGCGGCGGCTGAAGCTTTCTTT.

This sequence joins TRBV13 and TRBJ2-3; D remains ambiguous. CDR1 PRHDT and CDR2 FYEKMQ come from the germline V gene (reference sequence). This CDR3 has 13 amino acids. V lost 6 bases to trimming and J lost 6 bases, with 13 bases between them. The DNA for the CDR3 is TGTGCCAGCAGTTATAACAGATGGGATACGCAGTATTTT. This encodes CASSYNRWDTQYF.

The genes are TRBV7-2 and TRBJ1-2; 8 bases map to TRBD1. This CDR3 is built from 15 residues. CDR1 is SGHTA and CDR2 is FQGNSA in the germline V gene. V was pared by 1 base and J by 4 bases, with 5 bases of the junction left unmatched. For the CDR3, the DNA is TGTGCCAGCAGCTTAGTCGGACAGGGTAGCTATGGCTACACCTTC. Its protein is CASSLVGQGSYGYTF.

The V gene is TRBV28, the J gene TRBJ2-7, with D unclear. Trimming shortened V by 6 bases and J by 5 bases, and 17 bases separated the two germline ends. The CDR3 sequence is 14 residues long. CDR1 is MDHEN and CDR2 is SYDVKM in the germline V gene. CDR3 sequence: CASSSPVRSHEQYF. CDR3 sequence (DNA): TGTGCCAGCAGCTCCCCAGTCAGGTCCCACGAGCAGTACTTC. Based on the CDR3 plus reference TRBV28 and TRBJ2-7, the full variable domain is DVKVTQSSRYLVKRTGEKVFLECVQDMDHENMFWYRQDPGLGLRLIYFSYDVKMKEKGDIPEGYSVSREKKERFSLILESASTNQTSMYLCASSSPVRSHEQYFGPGTRLTVT.

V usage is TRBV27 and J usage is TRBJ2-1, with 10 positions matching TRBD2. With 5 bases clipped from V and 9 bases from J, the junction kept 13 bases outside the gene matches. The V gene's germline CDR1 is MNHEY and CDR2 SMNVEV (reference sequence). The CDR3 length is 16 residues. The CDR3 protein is CASSDILSGRAGEQFF. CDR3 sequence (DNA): TGTGCCAGCAGTGACATTCTAAGCGGGAGGGCCGGTGAGCAGTTCTTC.

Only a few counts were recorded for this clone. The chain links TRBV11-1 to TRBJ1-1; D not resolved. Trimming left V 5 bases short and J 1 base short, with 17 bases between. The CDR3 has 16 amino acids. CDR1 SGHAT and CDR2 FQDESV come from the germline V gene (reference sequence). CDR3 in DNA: TGTGCCAGCAGCCCGCGAGTTAAGCGGACGAACACTGAAGCTTTCTTT. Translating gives CASSPRVKRTNTEAFF. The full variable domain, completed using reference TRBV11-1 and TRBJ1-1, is EAEVAQSPRYKITEKSQAVAFWCDPISGHATLYWYRQILGQGPELLVQFQDESVVDDSQLPKDRFSAERLKGVDSTLKIQPAELGDSAMYLCASSPRVKRTNTEAFFGQGTRLTVV.

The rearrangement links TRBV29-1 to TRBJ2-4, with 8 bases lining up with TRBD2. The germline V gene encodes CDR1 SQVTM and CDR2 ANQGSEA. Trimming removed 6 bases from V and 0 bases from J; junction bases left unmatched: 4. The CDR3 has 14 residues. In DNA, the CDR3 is TGCAGCGTGCGGGGGGAACTAGCCAAAAACATTCAGTACTTC. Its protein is CSVRGELAKNIQYF.

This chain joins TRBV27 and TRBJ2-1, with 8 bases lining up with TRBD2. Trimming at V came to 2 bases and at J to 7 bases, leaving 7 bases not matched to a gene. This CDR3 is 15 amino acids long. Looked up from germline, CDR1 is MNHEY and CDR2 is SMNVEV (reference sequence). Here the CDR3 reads CASSLTSGGPNEQFF. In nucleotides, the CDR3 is TGTGCCAGCAGTTTAACCAGCGGGGGCCCTAATGAGCAGTTCTTC.

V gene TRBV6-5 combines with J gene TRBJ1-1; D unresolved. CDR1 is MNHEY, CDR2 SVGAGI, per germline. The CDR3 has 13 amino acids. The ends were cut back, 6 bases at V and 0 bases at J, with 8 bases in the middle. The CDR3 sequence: CASSRELNTEAFF. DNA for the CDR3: TGTGCCAGCAGCCGGGAATTGAACACTGAAGCTTTCTTT.

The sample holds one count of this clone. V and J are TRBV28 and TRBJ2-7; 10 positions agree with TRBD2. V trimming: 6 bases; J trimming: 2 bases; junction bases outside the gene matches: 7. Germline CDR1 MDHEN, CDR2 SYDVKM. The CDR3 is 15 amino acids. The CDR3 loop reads CASRGLGLATYEQYF. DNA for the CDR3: TGTGCCAGCAGAGGCCTGGGACTAGCGACCTACGAGCAGTACTTC.

CDR3 bases: TGTGCCAGCAGCCCCCCTGGGACTACTAGACACCCTTCCGGGGAGCTGTTTTTT. It encodes CASSPPGTTRHPSGELFF. The chain is built from TRBV14 and TRBJ2-2, with 7 bases matching TRBD2. Trimming cost V 4 bases and J 6 bases; bases outside gene matches: 17. There are 18 residues in the CDR3. Per germline, CDR1 SGHDN and CDR2 FVKESK.

The CDR3 sequence: CAWSEFANHNEQFF. Here the CDR3 DNA reads TGTGCCTGGAGTGAATTTGCGAACCACAATGAGCAGTTCTTC. The V gene is TRBV30, the J gene TRBJ2-1; D is ambiguous. The CDR3 loop spans 14 amino acids. CDR1 GTSNPN and CDR2 SVGIG come from the germline V gene (reference sequence). The V gene lost 1 base and the J gene lost 5 bases, with 12 bases spanning the gap.

As DNA, the CDR3 is TGCGCCAGCAGCCAAGTAGGGGGCACCTACGAGCAGTACTTC. The encoded protein is CASSQVGGTYEQYF. The V and J genes are TRBV4-1 and TRBJ2-7; 7 nucleotides match TRBD1. The CDR3 covers 14 residues. The junction had 2 bases not matched to a gene; V was cut back by 1 base and J by 2 bases. The germline gives CDR1 MGHRA, CDR2 YSYEKL.

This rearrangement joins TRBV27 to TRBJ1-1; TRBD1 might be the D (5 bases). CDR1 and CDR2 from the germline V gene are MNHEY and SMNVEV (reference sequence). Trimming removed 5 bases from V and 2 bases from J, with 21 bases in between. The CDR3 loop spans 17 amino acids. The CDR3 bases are TGTGCCAGCAGTCTCGTCGGGGGAGGCAGACCTAACACTGAAGCTTTCTTT. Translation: CASSLVGGGRPNTEAFF.

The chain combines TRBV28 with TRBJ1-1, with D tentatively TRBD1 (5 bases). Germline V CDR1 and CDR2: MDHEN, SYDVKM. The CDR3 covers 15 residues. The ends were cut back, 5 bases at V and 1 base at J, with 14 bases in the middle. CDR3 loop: CASSQGGVANTEAFF. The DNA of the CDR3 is TGTGCCAGCAGTCAAGGAGGGGTTGCGAACACTGAAGCTTTCTTT.

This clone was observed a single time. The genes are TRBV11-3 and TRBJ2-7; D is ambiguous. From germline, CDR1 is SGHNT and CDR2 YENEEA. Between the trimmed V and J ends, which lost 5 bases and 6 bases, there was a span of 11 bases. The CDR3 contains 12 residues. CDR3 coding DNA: TGTGCCAGCAGCCCAGAAACGGGCGAGCAGTACTTC. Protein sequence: CASSPETGEQYF.